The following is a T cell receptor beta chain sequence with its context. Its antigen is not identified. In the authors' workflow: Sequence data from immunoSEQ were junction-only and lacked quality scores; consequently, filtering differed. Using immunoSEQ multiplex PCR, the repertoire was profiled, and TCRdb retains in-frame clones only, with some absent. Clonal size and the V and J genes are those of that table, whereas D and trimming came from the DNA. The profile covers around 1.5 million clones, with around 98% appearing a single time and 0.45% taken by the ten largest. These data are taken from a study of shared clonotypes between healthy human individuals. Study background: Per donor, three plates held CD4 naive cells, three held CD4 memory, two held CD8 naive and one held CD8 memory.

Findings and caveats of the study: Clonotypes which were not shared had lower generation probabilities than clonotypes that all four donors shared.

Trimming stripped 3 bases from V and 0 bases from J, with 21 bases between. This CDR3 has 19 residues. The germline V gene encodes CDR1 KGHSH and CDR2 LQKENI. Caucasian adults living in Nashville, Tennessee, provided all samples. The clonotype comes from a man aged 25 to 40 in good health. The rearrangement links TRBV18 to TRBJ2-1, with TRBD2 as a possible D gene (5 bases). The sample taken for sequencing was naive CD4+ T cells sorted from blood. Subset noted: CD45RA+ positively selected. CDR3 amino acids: CASSPGHPNLGSSYNEQFF. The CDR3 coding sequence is TGTGCCAGCTCACCCGGGCACCCGAATCTGGGGAGCTCCTACAATGAGCAGTTCTTC. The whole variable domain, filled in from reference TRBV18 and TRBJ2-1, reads NAGVMQNPRHLVRRRGQEARLRCSPMKGHSHVYWYRQLPEEGLKFMVYLQKENIIDESGMPKERFSAEFPKEGPSILRIQQVVRGDSAAYFCASSPGHPNLGSSYNEQFFGPGTRLTVL.